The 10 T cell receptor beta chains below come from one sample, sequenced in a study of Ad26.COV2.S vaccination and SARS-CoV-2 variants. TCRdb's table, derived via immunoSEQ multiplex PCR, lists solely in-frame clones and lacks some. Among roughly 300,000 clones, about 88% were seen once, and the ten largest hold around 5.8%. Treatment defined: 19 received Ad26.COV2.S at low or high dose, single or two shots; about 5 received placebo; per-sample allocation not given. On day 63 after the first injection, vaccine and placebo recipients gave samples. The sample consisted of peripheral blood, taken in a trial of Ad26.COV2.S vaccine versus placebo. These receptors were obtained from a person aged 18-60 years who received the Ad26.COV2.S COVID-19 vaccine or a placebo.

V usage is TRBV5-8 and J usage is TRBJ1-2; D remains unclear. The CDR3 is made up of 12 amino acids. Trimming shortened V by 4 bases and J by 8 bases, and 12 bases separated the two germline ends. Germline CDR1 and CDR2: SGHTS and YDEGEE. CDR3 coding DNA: TGTGCCAGCAGCCCTCTGGCATTCGGCTACACCTTC. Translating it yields CASSPLAFGYTF.

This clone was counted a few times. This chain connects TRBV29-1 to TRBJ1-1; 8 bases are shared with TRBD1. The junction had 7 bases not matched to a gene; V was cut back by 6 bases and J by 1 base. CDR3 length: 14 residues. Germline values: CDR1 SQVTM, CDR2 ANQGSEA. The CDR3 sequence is CSVTSGTGNTEAFF. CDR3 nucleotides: TGCAGCGTGACATCCGGGACAGGGAACACTGAAGCTTTCTTT.

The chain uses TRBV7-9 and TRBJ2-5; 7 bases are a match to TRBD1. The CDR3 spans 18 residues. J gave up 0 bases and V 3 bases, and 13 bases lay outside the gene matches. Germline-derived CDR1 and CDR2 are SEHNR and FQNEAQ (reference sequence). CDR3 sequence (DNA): TGTGCCAGCAGCTTTCTTTTTGGGACAGAAAATTACCAAGAGACCCAGTACTTC. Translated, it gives CASSFLFGTENYQETQYF.

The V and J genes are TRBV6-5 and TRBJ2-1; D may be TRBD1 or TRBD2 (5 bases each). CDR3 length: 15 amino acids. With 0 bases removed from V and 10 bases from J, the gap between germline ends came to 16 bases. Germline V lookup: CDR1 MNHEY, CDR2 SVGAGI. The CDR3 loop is CASSYSRTGLGEQFF. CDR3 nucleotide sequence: TGTGCCAGCAGTTACTCCCGGACGGGGCTTGGGGAGCAGTTCTTC.

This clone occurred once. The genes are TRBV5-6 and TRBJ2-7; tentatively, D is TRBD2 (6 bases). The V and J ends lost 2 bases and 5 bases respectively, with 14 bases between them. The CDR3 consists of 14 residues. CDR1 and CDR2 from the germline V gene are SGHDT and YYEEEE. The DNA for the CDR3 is TGTGCCAGCAGCTTCGTAGGGAGGAGCCACGAGCAGTACTTC. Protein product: CASSFVGRSHEQYF.

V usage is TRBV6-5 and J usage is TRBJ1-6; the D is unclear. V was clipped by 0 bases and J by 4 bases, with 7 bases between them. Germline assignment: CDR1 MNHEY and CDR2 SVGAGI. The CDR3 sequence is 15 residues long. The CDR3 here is CASSYSAGYNSPLHF. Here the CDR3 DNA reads TGTGCCAGCAGTTACTCGGCAGGATATAATTCACCCCTCCACTTT.

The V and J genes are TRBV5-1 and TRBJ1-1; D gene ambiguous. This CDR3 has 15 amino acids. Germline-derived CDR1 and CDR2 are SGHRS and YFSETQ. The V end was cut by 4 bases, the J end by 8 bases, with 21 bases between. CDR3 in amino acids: CASSGYLGRLDEAFF. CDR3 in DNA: TGCGCCAGCAGCGGGTACTTAGGACGGCTCGACGAAGCTTTCTTT.

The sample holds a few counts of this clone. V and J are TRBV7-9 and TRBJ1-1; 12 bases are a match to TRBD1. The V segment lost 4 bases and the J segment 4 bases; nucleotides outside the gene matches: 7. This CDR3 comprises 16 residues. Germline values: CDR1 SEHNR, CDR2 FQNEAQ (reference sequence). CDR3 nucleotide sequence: TGTGCCAGCAGCTACAACCGGGACAGGGGGCCCACTGAAGCTTTCTTT. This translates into CASSYNRDRGPTEAFF.

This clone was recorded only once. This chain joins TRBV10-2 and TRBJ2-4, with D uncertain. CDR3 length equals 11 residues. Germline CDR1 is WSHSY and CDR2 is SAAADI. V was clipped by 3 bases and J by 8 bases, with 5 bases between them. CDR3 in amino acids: CASSDPHIQYF. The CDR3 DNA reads TGCGCCAGCAGTGACCCCCACATTCAGTACTTC.

The CDR3 spells CAWSDIYEQYF. Written as DNA, the CDR3 is TGTGCCTGGAGTGACATCTACGAGCAGTACTTC. The genes are TRBV30 and TRBJ2-7; D is ambiguous. The CDR3 spans 11 residues. Germline V gene data show CDR1 as GTSNPN and CDR2 as SVGIG (reference sequence). V gave up 1 base and J gave up 3 bases, with 4 bases separating them.